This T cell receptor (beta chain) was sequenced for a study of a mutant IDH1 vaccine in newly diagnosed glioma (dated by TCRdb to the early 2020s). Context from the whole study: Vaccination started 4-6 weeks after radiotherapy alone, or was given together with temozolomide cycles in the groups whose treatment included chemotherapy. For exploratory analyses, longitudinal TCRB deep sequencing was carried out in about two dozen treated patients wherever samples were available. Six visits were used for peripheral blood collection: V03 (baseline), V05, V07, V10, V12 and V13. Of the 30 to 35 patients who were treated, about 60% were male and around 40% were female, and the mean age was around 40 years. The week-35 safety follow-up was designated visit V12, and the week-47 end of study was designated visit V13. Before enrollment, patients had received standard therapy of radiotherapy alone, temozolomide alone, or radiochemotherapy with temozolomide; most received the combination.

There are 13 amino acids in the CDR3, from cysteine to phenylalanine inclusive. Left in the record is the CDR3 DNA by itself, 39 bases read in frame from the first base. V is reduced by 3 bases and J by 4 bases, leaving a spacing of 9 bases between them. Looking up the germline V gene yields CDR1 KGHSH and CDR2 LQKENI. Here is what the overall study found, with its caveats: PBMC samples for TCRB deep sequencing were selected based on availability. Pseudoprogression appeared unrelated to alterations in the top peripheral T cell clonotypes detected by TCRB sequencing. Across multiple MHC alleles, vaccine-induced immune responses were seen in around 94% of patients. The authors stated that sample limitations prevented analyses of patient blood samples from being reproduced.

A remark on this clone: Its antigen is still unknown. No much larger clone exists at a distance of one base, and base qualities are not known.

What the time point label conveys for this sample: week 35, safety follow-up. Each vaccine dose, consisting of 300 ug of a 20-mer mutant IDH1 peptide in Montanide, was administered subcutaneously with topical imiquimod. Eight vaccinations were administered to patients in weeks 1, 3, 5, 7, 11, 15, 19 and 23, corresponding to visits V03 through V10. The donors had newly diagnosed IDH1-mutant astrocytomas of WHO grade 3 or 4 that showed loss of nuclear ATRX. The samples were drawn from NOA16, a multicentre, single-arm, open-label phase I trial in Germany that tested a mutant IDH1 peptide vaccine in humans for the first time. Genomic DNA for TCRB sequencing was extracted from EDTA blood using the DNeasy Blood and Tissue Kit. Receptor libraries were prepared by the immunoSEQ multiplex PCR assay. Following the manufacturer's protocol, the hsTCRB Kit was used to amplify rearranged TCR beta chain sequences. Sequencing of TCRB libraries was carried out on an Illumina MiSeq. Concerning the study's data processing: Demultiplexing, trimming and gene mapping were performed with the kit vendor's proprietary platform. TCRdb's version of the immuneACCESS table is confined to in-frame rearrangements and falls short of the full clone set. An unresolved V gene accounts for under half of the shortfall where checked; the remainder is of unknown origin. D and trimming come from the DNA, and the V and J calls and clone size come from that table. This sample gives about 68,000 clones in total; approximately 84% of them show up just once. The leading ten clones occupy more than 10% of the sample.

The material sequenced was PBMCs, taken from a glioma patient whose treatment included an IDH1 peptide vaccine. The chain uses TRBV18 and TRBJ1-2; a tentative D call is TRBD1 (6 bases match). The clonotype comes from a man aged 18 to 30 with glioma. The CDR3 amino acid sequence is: CASSPATGYGYTF. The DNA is TGTGCCAGCTCACCGGCGACAGGCTATGGCTACACCTTC.